This TCR beta chain is drawn from a study of T cell changes during pregnancy in multiple sclerosis. CDR1 is PRHDT and CDR2 is FYEKMQ in the germline V gene (reference sequence). The CDR3 is 13 residues long. Trimming took 5 bases from V and 5 from J, leaving 13 bases between them. Profiling relied on immunoSEQ multiplex PCR, and the TCRdb table lists in-frame clones only, not all of them. The data contain tens of thousands of clones, about 90% of them singletons. The source material was peripheral blood, sampled in the first trimester of pregnancy. This TCR was sampled from a female donor in good health, enrolled as a control in a pregnancy study. The chain is built from TRBV13 and TRBJ2-7, with D maybe TRBD1 (6 bases). The CDR3 spells CASSPGVGDEQYF. CDR3 nucleotide sequence: TGTGCCAGCAGCCCAGGGGTTGGAGACGAGCAGTACTTC.